The 8 T cell receptor beta chains presented below share a single source sample, sequenced in a study of Ad26.COV2.S vaccination and SARS-CoV-2 variants. Profiling relied on immunoSEQ multiplex PCR, and the TCRdb table lists in-frame clones only, not all of them. This sample has about 94,000 clones; 82% occur once, and the top ten carry about 16%. This sample comprised peripheral blood, obtained after recovery from COVID-19. The origin of the receptors is a human donor who had recovered from COVID-19.

This clone was seen repeatedly, ten times or more. This chain connects TRBV18 to TRBJ1-2, with TRBD1 as a possible D gene (5 bases). This CDR3 comprises 17 residues. Germline V gives CDR1 KGHSH, CDR2 LQKENI. Deletions cut 6 bases from V and 0 bases from J, with 20 bases between. The CDR3 sequence is CASSQGSRAETNYGYTF. In DNA, the CDR3 is TGTGCCAGCTCGCAAGGCTCCAGGGCAGAAACTAACTATGGCTACACCTTC.

The J gene is TRBJ1-1, the V gene TRBV10-3; D may be TRBD1 (5 bases). V was clipped by 4 bases and J by 3 bases, with 12 bases between them. The CDR3 runs to 14 residues. The germline gives CDR1 ENHRY, CDR2 SYGVKD. This chain's CDR3 is CAISGGRGHTEAFF. Here the CDR3 DNA reads TGTGCCATCAGTGGGGGAAGGGGACACACTGAAGCTTTCTTT.

J is TRBJ2-1 and V is TRBV7-6; D not resolved. The CDR3 length is 15 residues. The V end lost 5 bases, the J end lost 2 bases, and 13 bases lay between the germline ends. The germline CDR1 and CDR2 sequences are SGHVS and FNYEAQ. This CDR3 is CASSEQTSTYNEQFF. CDR3 in DNA: TGTGCCAGCAGCGAACAGACGAGCACCTACAATGAGCAGTTCTTC.

This clone was seen a single time. V usage is TRBV7-2 and J usage is TRBJ1-5; TRBD1 might be the D (6 bases). CDR1 and CDR2 (germline): SGHTA, FQGNSA. V gave up 6 bases and J gave up 4 bases, with 16 bases separating them. The CDR3 length is 15 residues. The DNA of the CDR3 is TGTGCCAGCAGACTAGGGGGGGGCGGTAATCAGCCCCAGCATTTT. This encodes CASRLGGGGNQPQHF.

The CDR3 protein is CASGHGDLSTDTQYF. Written as DNA, the CDR3 is TGTGCTAGTGGCCACGGGGACCTTAGCACAGATACGCAGTATTTT. The genes are TRBV12-5 and TRBJ2-3; either TRBD1 or TRBD2 may fit D (5 bases each). Deletions cut 6 bases from V and 0 bases from J, with 13 bases between. Germline values: CDR1 LGHNT, CDR2 FRNRAP. The CDR3 spans 15 residues.

This chain links TRBV29-1 with TRBJ2-1; unclear D gene. The length of the CDR3 is 12 residues. V was trimmed by 4 bases and J by 6 bases, leaving 10 bases between them. The germline CDR1 and CDR2 sequences are SQVTM and ANQGSEA. The CDR3 reads CSVGEMGNEQFF. CDR3 nucleotides: TGCAGCGTTGGAGAGATGGGCAATGAGCAGTTCTTC.

This chain joins TRBV5-1 and TRBJ1-4; D is unclear. The V gene lost 0 bases and the J gene lost 3 bases, with 9 bases spanning the gap. Germline CDR1 is SGHRS and CDR2 is YFSETQ. This CDR3 spans 15 amino acids. The CDR3 DNA sequence: TGCGCCAGCAGCTTGGAGGGCCCCCCTAATGAAAAACTGTTTTTT. It codes for CASSLEGPPNEKLFF.

J is TRBJ1-4 and V is TRBV9; the D is unclear. The CDR3 is 15 residues long. Germline V gene lookup returns CDR1 SGDLS and CDR2 YYNGEE. Trimming took off 0 bases at V and 3 bases at J, with 9 bases between the two ends. The CDR3 nucleotides are TGTGCCAGCAGCGTAGGCGGGCGTTCTAATGAAAAACTGTTTTTT. Residues: CASSVGGRSNEKLFF. Combining the CDR3 with reference TRBV9 and TRBJ1-4 gives the whole variable domain DSGVTQTPKHLITATGQRVTLRCSPRSGDLSVYWYQQSLDQGLQFLIQYYNGEERAKGNILERFSAQQFPDLHSELNLSSLELGDSALYFCASSVGGRSNEKLFFGSGTQLSVL.